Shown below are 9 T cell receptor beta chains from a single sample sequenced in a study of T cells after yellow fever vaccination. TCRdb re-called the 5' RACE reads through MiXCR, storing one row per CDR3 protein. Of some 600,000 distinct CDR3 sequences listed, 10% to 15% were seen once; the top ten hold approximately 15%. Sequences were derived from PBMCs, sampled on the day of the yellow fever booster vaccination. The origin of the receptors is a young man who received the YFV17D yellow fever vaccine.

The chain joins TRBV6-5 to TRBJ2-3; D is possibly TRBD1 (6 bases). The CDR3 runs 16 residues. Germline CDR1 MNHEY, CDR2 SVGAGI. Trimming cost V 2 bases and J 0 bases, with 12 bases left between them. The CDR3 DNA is TGTGCCAGCAGTTACCATACGACAGGAAGCACAGATACGCAGTATTTT. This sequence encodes CASSYHTTGSTDTQYF.

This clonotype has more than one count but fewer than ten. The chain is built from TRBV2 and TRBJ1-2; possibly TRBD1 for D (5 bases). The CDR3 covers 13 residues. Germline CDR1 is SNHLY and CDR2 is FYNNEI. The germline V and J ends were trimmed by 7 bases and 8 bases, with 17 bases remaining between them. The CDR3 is CASIWQGQLGYTF. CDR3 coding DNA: TGTGCCAGCATCTGGCAGGGCCAGCTGGGCTACACCTTC.

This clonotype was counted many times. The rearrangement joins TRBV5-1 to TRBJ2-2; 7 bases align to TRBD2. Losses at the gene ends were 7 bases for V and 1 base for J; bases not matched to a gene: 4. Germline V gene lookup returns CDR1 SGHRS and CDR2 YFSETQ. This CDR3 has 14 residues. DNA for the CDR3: TGCGCCAGCTCGACTAGCTGGAACACCGGGGAGCTGTTTTTT. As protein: CASSTSWNTGELFF.

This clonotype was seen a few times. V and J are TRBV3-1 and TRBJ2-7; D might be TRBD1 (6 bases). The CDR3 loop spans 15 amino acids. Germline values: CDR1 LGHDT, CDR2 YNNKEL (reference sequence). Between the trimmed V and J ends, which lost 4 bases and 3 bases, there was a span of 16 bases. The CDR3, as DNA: TGTGCCAGCAGCCCCCGACAGGTAGGGGGCTACGAGCAGTACTTC. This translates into CASSPRQVGGYEQYF.

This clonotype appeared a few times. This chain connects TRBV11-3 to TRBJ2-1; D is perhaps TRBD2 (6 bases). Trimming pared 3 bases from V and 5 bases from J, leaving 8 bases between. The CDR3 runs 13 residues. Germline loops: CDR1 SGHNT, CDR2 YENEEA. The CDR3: CASSLPGDNEQFF. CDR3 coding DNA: TGTGCCAGCAGCTTGCCGGGAGACAATGAGCAGTTCTTC.

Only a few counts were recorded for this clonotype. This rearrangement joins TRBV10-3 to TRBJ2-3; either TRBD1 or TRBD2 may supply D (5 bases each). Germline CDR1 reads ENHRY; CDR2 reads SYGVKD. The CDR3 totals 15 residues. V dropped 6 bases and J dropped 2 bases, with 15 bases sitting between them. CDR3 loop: CAIREGSGATDTQYF. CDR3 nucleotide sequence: TGTGCCATCAGAGAGGGGTCCGGGGCCACAGATACGCAGTATTTT.

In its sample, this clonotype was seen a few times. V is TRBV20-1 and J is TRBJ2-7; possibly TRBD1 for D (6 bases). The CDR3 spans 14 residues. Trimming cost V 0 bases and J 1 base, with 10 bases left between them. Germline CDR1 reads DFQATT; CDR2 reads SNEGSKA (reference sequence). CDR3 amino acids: CSARDTQGSYEQYF. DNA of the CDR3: TGCAGTGCTAGAGATACACAGGGTTCCTACGAGCAGTACTTC.

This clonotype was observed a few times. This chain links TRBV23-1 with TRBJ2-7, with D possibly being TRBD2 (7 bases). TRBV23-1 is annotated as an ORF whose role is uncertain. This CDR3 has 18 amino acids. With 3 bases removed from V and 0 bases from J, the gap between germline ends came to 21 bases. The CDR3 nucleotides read TGCGCCAGCAGTCAGGGGACCCACGCGGCGGGGGCCTCCTACGAGCAGTACTTC. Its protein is CASSQGTHAAGASYEQYF.

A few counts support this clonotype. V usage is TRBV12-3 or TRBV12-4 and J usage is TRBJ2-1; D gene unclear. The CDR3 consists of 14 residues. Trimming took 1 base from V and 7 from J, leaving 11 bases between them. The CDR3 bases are TGTGCCAGCAGTTTAGGCACAGCCGCTAATGAGCAGTTCTTC. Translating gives CASSLGTAANEQFF.